This entry concerns a single T cell receptor (beta chain). Antigen: not known. The data are from a study of cytomegalovirus exposure and HLA in healthy donors. Regarding the study as a whole: Sequencing likely produced, as an artifact, a cluster of highly shared sequence variants.

The PCR had 60 Vbeta and 13 Jbeta primers. Only in-frame clones appear in the TCRdb table, and some are missing; sequencing was by immunoSEQ multiplex PCR. The sample has around 120,000 clones, 70% to 80% seen once. Trimming took 7 bases from V and 1 from J; bases not matched to a gene: 3. This CDR3 has 14 amino acids. From germline, CDR1 is ENHRY and CDR2 SYGVKD. This chain uses TRBV10-3 with TRBJ2-2; TRBD2 agrees at 7 bases. The source of this sequence is a man in his fifties or sixties in good health and CMV-seropositive. The sequenced material came from PBMCs. CDR3 in DNA: TGTGCCATCACGCGGGAGTGGAACACCGGGGAGCTGTTTTTT. Amino acids: CAITREWNTGELFF.